Sequencing of this TCR beta chain was carried out in a study of cytomegalovirus exposure and HLA in healthy donors. The study, taken as a whole, reports: An analysis was carried out at a later point. It showed that HLA-associated TCR beta chains were more clonally expanded than equally common non-associated chains. An analysis done earlier found most TCR beta V segments productive about 87% or about 30% of the time. It was assumed in the presence/absence analyses that sequencing depth was roughly uniform across donors.

The PCR was carried out with 60 Vbeta primers and 13 Jbeta primers. Sequenced by immunoSEQ multiplex PCR; TCRdb stores in-frame clones only, minus some. The data show about 200,000 clones, 80% to 90% seen once. Concerning this clone: Its antigen remains unknown.

The CDR3 extends over 14 amino acids. After removal of 3 bases from V and 4 bases from J, the junction contained 6 bases not matched to a gene. Germline CDR1 SGHRS, CDR2 YFSETQ. Sequencing was performed on PBMCs. The receptor comes from a young man in good health and CMV-seronegative. The chain employs TRBV5-1 and TRBJ1-2; 7 bases map to TRBD1. The CDR3 here is CASSYRDRPYGYTF. DNA of the CDR3: TGCGCCAGCAGCTACCGGGACAGACCCTATGGCTACACCTTC.